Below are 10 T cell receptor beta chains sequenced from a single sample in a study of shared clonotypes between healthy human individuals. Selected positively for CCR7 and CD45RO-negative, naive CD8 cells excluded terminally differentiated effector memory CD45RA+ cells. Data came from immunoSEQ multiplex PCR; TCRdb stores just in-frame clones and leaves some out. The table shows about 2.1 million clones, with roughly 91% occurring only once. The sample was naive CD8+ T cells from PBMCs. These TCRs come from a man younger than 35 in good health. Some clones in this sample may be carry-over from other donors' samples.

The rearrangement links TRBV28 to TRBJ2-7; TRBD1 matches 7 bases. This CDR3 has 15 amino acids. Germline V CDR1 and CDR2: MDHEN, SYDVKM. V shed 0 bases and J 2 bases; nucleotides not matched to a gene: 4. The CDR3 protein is CASSLWAGGPYEQYF. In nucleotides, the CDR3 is TGTGCCAGCAGTTTATGGGCAGGGGGACCCTACGAGCAGTACTTC.

The DNA of the CDR3 is TGTGCCAGCACCAAACTAGCGGGCACAGATACGCAGTATTTT. Its translation: CASTKLAGTDTQYF. The chain employs TRBV2 and TRBJ2-3; 8 bases match TRBD2. The V gene end was trimmed by 7 bases and the J gene end by 1 base; junction bases not matched to a gene: 4. Germline V gene data show CDR1 as SNHLY and CDR2 as FYNNEI. The CDR3 consists of 14 residues. Full variable domain (missing parts from reference TRBV2 and TRBJ2-3): EPEVTQTPSHQVTQMGQEVILRCVPISNHLYFYWYRQILGQKVEFLVSFYNNEISEKSEIFDDQFSVERPDGSNFTLKIRSTKLEDSAMYFCASTKLAGTDTQYFGPGTRLTVL.

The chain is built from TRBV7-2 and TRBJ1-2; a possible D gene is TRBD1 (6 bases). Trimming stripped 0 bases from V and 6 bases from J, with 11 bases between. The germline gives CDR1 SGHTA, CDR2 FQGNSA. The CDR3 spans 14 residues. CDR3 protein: CASSLARGADGYTF. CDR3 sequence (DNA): TGTGCCAGCAGCTTAGCTCGGGGGGCAGATGGCTACACCTTC.

In DNA form, the CDR3 reads TGTGCCAGCAGTTTATCGGCTGCGGGACCTCAAGAGACCCAGTACTTC. This gives the protein CASSLSAAGPQETQYF. The V gene is TRBV27, the J gene TRBJ2-5; D possibly corresponds to TRBD2 (6 bases). The CDR3 is 16 residues long. The V gene's germline CDR1 is MNHEY and CDR2 SMNVEV (reference sequence). Deletions cut 0 bases from V and 2 bases from J, with 13 bases between.

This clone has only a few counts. The CDR3 DNA follows: TGTGCCAGCGGTCACAGGGGTAGCACTGAAGCTTTCTTT. Residues: CASGHRGSTEAFF. The chain recombines TRBV11-2 with TRBJ1-1, with 7 bases fitting TRBD1. The ends lost 8 bases at V and 4 bases at J; junction bases unmatched: 7. Germline CDR1 is SGHAT and CDR2 is FQNNGV. This CDR3 is 13 amino acids long.

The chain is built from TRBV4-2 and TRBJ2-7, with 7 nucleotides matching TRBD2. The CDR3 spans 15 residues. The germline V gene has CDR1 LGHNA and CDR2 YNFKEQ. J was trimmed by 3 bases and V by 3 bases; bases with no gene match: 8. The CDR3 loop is CASSQMGLTHYEQYF. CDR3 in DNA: TGTGCCAGCAGCCAGATGGGACTAACTCACTACGAGCAGTACTTC.

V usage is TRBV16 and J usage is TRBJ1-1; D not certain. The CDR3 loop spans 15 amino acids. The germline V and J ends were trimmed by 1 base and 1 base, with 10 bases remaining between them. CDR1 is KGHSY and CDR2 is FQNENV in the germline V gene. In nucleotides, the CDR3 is TGTGCCAGCAGCCAATATCGTCAGAAGAACACTGAAGCTTTCTTT. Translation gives CASSQYRQKNTEAFF.

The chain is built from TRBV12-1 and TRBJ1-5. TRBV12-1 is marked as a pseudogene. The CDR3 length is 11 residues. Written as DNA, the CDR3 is TGTGCCAGCAGCTTTTTCCAGCCCCAGCATTTT. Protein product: CASSFFQPQHF.

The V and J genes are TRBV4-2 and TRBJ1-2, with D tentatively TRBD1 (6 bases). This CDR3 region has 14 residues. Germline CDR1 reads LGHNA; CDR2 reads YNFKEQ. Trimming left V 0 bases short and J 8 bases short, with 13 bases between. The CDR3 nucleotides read TGTGCCAGCAGCCAAGATCGGGGGGCTGAGGGCTACACCTTC. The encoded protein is CASSQDRGAEGYTF.

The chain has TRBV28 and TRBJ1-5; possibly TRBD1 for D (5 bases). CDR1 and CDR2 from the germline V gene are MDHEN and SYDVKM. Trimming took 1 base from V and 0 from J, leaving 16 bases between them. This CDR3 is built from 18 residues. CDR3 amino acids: CASSLSRDLPYSNQPQHF. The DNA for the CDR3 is TGTGCCAGCAGTTTATCGAGGGACCTACCTTATAGCAATCAGCCCCAGCATTTT.